The TCR beta chain described here comes from a study of regulatory T cells in long-lasting Graves disease. Study in general: Those with persistent Graves' disease had received antithyroid drugs for over 5 years with positive TSH receptor antibodies.

Study-level points and caveats: Among the persistent patients, thousands of public clonotypes were shared, more than the approximately 1,000 shared among new patients. Persistent Graves' patients showed a TCR diversity that was lower than that of newly diagnosed ones. There was favoring of TRBV28, TRBJ1-2 and TRBJ2-5 in persistent disease.

Time point specified: persistent/refractory GD, antithyroid drugs over 5 years with positive TRAb. The authors made the TCR library using RNA they extracted from PBMCs. This CDR3 is 14 amino acids long. The germline V gene has CDR1 SNHLY and CDR2 FYNNEI. Trimming left V 7 bases short and J 2 bases short, with 12 bases between. This clonotype was counted ten times or more. No antigen is known for it. The TCR beta library used iRepertoire HTBI primers with Arm-PCR amplification of CDR3. TCRdb fed the multiplex PCR reads into MiXCR, producing one record per CDR3 protein. The sample contains about 310,000 distinct CDR3 sequences, 20% to 25% of which appear only once.

Material: peripheral blood mononuclear cells (PBMCs), obtained when the disease was refractory, from a patient treated with antithyroid drugs. The receptor was isolated from a female donor with Graves disease. The genes are TRBV2 and TRBJ1-5; tentatively, D is TRBD1 (6 bases). The CDR3: CASTTGYGNQPQHF. The CDR3 region has the DNA TGTGCCAGCACCACAGGGTATGGCAATCAGCCCCAGCATTTT.